Below, 25 T cell receptor beta chains from the same sample are listed, as sequenced in a study of blood T cell repertoires in COVID-19. The repertoire was sequenced with immunoSEQ multiplex PCR; TCRdb's copy has only in-frame clones and lacks some. The table has about 190,000 clones, about 77% seen once. The source material was PBMCs or T cells enriched from blood (not recorded which). These receptors were obtained from a woman aged 50 to 60 with acute COVID-19.

V gene TRBV5-5 combines with J gene TRBJ1-2; 8 nucleotides align to TRBD1. From germline, CDR1 is SGHKS and CDR2 YYEKEE (reference sequence). The CDR3 runs 15 residues. V shed 0 bases, J shed 4 bases, and the junction held 5 bases outside the gene matches. CDR3 bases: TGTGCCAGCAGCTTGGGGCAGGGGGCCCCCTATGGCTACACCTTC. Protein: CASSLGQGAPYGYTF.

The chain uses TRBV6-1 and TRBJ1-1; D ambiguous. With 0 bases removed from V and 5 bases from J, the gap between germline ends came to 13 bases. Per germline, CDR1 MNHNS and CDR2 SASEGT. The length of the CDR3 is 15 residues. The CDR3 region is CASSEAGEIFTEAFF. The CDR3 DNA sequence: TGTGCCAGCAGTGAAGCCGGAGAGATCTTTACTGAAGCTTTCTTT.

The rearrangement joins TRBV9 to TRBJ1-2; D remains ambiguous. This CDR3 spans 15 amino acids. V lost 0 bases and J 0 bases, leaving 9 bases between the germline ends. The germline CDR1 and CDR2 sequences are SGDLS and YYNGEE. The CDR3 here is CASSVVTNANYGYTF. The CDR3 DNA sequence: TGTGCCAGCAGCGTAGTAACAAATGCTAACTATGGCTACACCTTC.

This clone turned up a few times. Other DNA sequences within the sample encode an identical CDR3. The J gene is TRBJ1-2, the V gene TRBV2; TRBD1 aligns across 7 bases. CDR3 length: 12 amino acids. CDR1 and CDR2 from the germline V gene are SNHLY and FYNNEI. J gave up 8 bases and V 4 bases, and 4 bases lay outside the gene matches. Here the CDR3 DNA reads TGTGCCAGCAGTGGACAGGGACGGGGCTACACCTTC. Protein product: CASSGQGRGYTF.

About this clone: The same CDR3 arises from other DNA sequences in this sample as well. J is TRBJ2-3 and V is TRBV2; TRBD2 aligns across 11 bases. This CDR3 contains 15 residues. Unmatched junction bases numbered 2, after V lost 6 bases and J lost 0 bases. The germline gives CDR1 SNHLY, CDR2 FYNNEI. CDR3 sequence reads: CASSLAGGSTDTQYF. The DNA for the CDR3 is TGTGCCAGCAGCCTAGCGGGGGGTAGCACAGATACGCAGTATTTT.

The V call is TRBV6-5, the J call TRBJ2-3, with TRBD1 matching over 8 bases. The CDR3 covers 14 residues. The trim removed 8 bases at V and 0 bases at J, leaving 4 bases unmatched. Germline values: CDR1 MNHEY, CDR2 SVGAGI. The CDR3 sequence is CASGQGPSTDTQYF. CDR3 DNA sequence: TGTGCCAGCGGACAGGGACCTAGCACAGATACGCAGTATTTT.

The chain recombines TRBV19 with TRBJ1-5; 7 nucleotides match TRBD1. J gave up 1 base and V 3 bases, and 0 bases lay outside the gene matches. CDR1 and CDR2 from the germline V gene are LNHDA and SQIVND (reference sequence). CDR3 length: 14 residues. The CDR3 here is CASSIRGSNQPQHF. Written as DNA, the CDR3 is TGTGCCAGTAGTATCAGGGGGAGCAATCAGCCCCAGCATTTT.

This clone was observed once. The CDR3 nucleotides are TGTGCCTGGAGTGGGGACAACAGGGCCTATGGCTACACCTTC. As protein: CAWSGDNRAYGYTF. The chain joins TRBV30 to TRBJ1-2; D possibly corresponds to TRBD1 (6 bases). The CDR3 has 14 residues. Germline loops: CDR1 GTSNPN, CDR2 SVGIG (reference sequence). Trimming shortened V by 1 base and J by 4 bases, and 13 bases separated the two germline ends. The entire variable domain, with the rest obtained from reference TRBV30 and TRBJ1-2, is as follows: SQTIHQWPATLVQPVGSPLSLECTVEGTSNPNLYWYRQAAGRGLQLLFYSVGIGQISSEVPQNLSASRPQDRQFILSSKKLLLSDSGFYLCAWSGDNRAYGYTFGSGTRLTVV.

This chain connects TRBV27 to TRBJ1-5, with 10 nucleotides matching TRBD1. Trimming cost V 8 bases and J 7 bases; bases outside gene matches: 5. Germline assignment: CDR1 MNHEY and CDR2 SMNVEV (reference sequence). The CDR3 loop spans 13 amino acids. The CDR3 protein is CASSGQGGQPQHF. The CDR3 DNA is TGTGCCAGCTCCGGACAGGGGGGCCAGCCCCAGCATTTT.

This clone was observed a few times. This rearrangement joins TRBV13 to TRBJ1-6; weak D call: TRBD1 (6 bases). Germline values: CDR1 PRHDT, CDR2 FYEKMQ (reference sequence). The CDR3 length is 15 residues. The ends were cut back, 0 bases at V and 10 bases at J, with 13 bases in the middle. The CDR3 coding sequence is TGTGCCAGCAGCTTAGGGGGGGCGCAAAGATCACCCCTCCACTTT. This codes for CASSLGGAQRSPLHF.

The chain combines TRBV7-9 with TRBJ1-2; D is undetermined. The CDR3 sequence is 13 residues long. V shed 5 bases and J shed 5 bases, with 12 bases lying between them. CDR1 is SEHNR and CDR2 is FQNEAQ in the germline V gene (reference sequence). DNA of the CDR3: TGTGCCAGCAGCCCCCCGGCGGGGTATGGCTACACCTTC. Residues: CASSPPAGYGYTF.

This chain uses TRBV29-1 with TRBJ2-2, with D unresolved. The CDR3 length is 15 residues. Germline assignment: CDR1 SQVTM and CDR2 ANQGSEA. V was pared by 4 bases and J by 5 bases, with 17 bases between. The CDR3 region has the DNA TGCAGCGTTGTTTGGTTTAGCACGGGTACCGGGGAGCTGTTTTTT. Protein product: CSVVWFSTGTGELFF.

The chain employs TRBV5-1 and TRBJ1-1, with D unclear. Germline V gene data show CDR1 as SGHRS and CDR2 as YFSETQ. The V and J ends lost 0 bases and 0 bases respectively, with 9 bases between them. The CDR3 is 15 residues long. CDR3 amino acids: CASSLVTGMNTEAFF. The CDR3, as DNA: TGCGCCAGCAGCTTGGTCACGGGTATGAACACTGAAGCTTTCTTT.

The rearrangement links TRBV6-5 to TRBJ1-2; possibly TRBD1 for D (5 bases). The germline V and J ends were trimmed by 7 bases and 3 bases, with 12 bases remaining between them. Per the germline V gene, CDR1 is MNHEY and CDR2 is SVGAGI. The CDR3 extends over 13 amino acids. The CDR3 loop reads CASKSRVDYGYTF. DNA of the CDR3: TGTGCCAGCAAGAGCAGGGTTGACTATGGCTACACCTTC.

This chain connects TRBV6-5 to TRBJ1-1; the D is unclear. V lost 0 bases and J 4 bases, leaving 9 bases between the germline ends. The length of the CDR3 is 14 residues. Germline assignment: CDR1 MNHEY and CDR2 SVGAGI. This CDR3 is CASSYSSTSTEAFF. The CDR3 DNA is TGTGCCAGCAGTTACTCGTCTACTAGCACTGAAGCTTTCTTT.

The J gene is TRBJ2-6, the V gene TRBV19; a possible D gene is TRBD1 (5 bases). The CDR3 length is 16 residues. Trimming left V 5 bases short and J 5 bases short, with 16 bases between. Germline assignment: CDR1 LNHDA and CDR2 SQIVND (reference sequence). The CDR3 protein is CASSPDSTGWANVLTF. The CDR3 DNA reads as TGTGCCAGTAGTCCTGATTCAACAGGCTGGGCCAACGTCCTGACTTTC.

This chain links TRBV6-1 with TRBJ1-1, with unresolved D. CDR1 MNHNS and CDR2 SASEGT come from the germline V gene. The V end lost 1 base, the J end lost 7 bases, and 13 bases lay between the germline ends. The CDR3 is 14 amino acids. DNA for the CDR3: TGTGCCAGCAGTGAAGTGGGCAGTGGTTTTGAAGCTTTCTTT. The encoded protein is CASSEVGSGFEAFF.

The chain employs TRBV18 and TRBJ2-7, with 7 positions matching TRBD1. The CDR3 has 14 amino acids. Germline V gene data show CDR1 as KGHSH and CDR2 as LQKENI. V shed 4 bases and J 2 bases; nucleotides not matched to a gene: 5. As DNA, the CDR3 is TGTGCCAGCTCACAGACAGGGATCGCCTACGAGCAGTACGTC. This encodes CASSQTGIAYEQYV.

The chain links TRBV27 to TRBJ1-1; 9 bases are a match to TRBD1. V lost 6 bases and J lost 5; bases outside the gene matches: 7. Per the germline V gene, CDR1 is MNHEY and CDR2 is SMNVEV (reference sequence). The CDR3 length is 14 residues. CDR3 in amino acids: CASSRDREETEAFF. CDR3 in DNA: TGTGCCAGCAGCCGGGACAGGGAGGAAACTGAAGCTTTCTTT.

This rearrangement joins TRBV24-1 to TRBJ2-3, with D tentatively TRBD2 (6 bases). The CDR3 loop spans 18 amino acids. V was clipped by 4 bases and J by 2 bases, with 21 bases between them. The germline V gene encodes CDR1 KGHDR and CDR2 SFDVKD. The CDR3 loop reads CATSESTPGGILTDTQYF. CDR3 DNA sequence: TGTGCCACCAGTGAGTCGACCCCTGGGGGGATTCTCACAGATACGCAGTATTTT.

This rearrangement joins TRBV5-1 to TRBJ2-3; tentative D call: TRBD2 (5 bases). This CDR3 is built from 13 residues. Trimming took off 4 bases at V and 8 bases at J, with 14 bases between the two ends. The germline gives CDR1 SGHRS, CDR2 YFSETQ. This chain's CDR3 is CASSPVGVVTQYF. The CDR3 nucleotides are TGCGCCAGCAGCCCGGTCGGGGTCGTTACGCAGTATTTT.

In its sample, this clone was seen once. V gene TRBV3-1 (or the pseudogene TRBV3-2) combines with J gene TRBJ1-4; D unresolved. The CDR3 covers 17 residues. Trimming cost V 0 bases and J 0 bases, with 11 bases left between them. Looked up from germline, CDR1 is LGHDT and CDR2 is YNNKEL (reference sequence). CDR3 region: CASSQDIPGATNEKLFF. The DNA of the CDR3 is TGTGCCAGCAGCCAAGATATCCCCGGGGCAACTAATGAAAAACTGTTTTTT.

The chain joins TRBV4-1 to TRBJ1-2, with D uncertain. V lost 1 base, J lost 0 bases, and 15 bases lay in between. Germline loops: CDR1 MGHRA, CDR2 YSYEKL. CDR3 length: 17 amino acids. The CDR3 DNA follows: TGCGCCAGCAGCCAAGTCTGGGAGGAAAGAACTAACTATGGCTACACCTTC. It encodes CASSQVWEERTNYGYTF.

As DNA, the CDR3 is TGTGCCAGTAACGGCGGGGGGGCAGGTAGCACAGATACGCAGTATTTT. Translation gives CASNGGGAGSTDTQYF. The J gene is TRBJ2-3, the V gene TRBV19; 9 nucleotides agree with TRBD2. Per the germline V gene, CDR1 is LNHDA and CDR2 is SQIVND (reference sequence). Losses at the gene ends were 7 bases for V and 0 bases for J; bases not matched to a gene: 8. This CDR3 comprises 16 residues.

The CDR3: CASRIEGPGGSDSPLHF. DNA of the CDR3: TGTGCCAGCAGGATCGAGGGTCCAGGGGGCAGCGATTCACCCCTCCACTTT. The J gene is TRBJ1-6, the V gene TRBV28; 8 bases are shared with TRBD1. This CDR3 contains 17 residues. After removal of 6 bases from V and 8 bases from J, the junction contained 15 bases not matched to a gene. CDR1 MDHEN and CDR2 SYDVKM come from the germline V gene.